This passage covers 14 T cell receptor beta chains from one sample sequenced in a study of T cell repertoires in cytomegalovirus infection. TCRdb re-called the reads with MiXCR, one entry per CDR3 protein. The sample consists of about 240,000 distinct CDR3 sequences, roughly an eighth of them appearing once. Sequencing input: PBMCs. The receptors here all came from a human donor in good health (CMV status not recorded). Some clones in this sample may be carry-over from other donors' samples.

This clonotype has just a few counts. This rearrangement joins TRBV20-1 to TRBJ2-5, with 8 bases fitting TRBD1. This CDR3 contains 15 residues. From germline, CDR1 is DFQATT and CDR2 SNEGSKA (reference sequence). V lost 3 bases and J lost 4; bases outside the gene matches: 10. Written as DNA, the CDR3 is TGCAGTGCTAGTACCGGGACAGGCGCGGGAGAGACCCAGTACTTC. The encoded protein is CSASTGTGAGETQYF.

This clonotype was counted many times. This chain joins TRBV5-6 and TRBJ2-2; D is perhaps TRBD2 (5 bases). The germline V gene has CDR1 SGHDT and CDR2 YYEEEE. The CDR3 has 13 amino acids. Trimming pared 4 bases from V and 7 bases from J, leaving 11 bases between. The CDR3 reads CASSPRRDGELFF. Here the CDR3 DNA reads TGTGCCAGCAGCCCAAGACGGGACGGGGAGCTGTTTTTT.

This clonotype was seen repeatedly, ten times or more. The chain joins TRBV7-9 to TRBJ1-5; TRBD1 aligns across 7 bases. Germline V gene sequence: CDR1 SEHNR, CDR2 FQNEAQ (reference sequence). Trimming at V came to 1 base and at J to 2 bases, leaving 8 bases not matched to a gene. CDR3 size: 17 residues. CDR3 DNA sequence: TGTGCCAGCAGCTTAGTGACAGGGTTAGAAGGCAATCAGCCCCAGCATTTT. It specifies CASSLVTGLEGNQPQHF.

This chain uses TRBV5-5 with TRBJ2-5, with 10 bases that match TRBD2. This CDR3 comprises 17 residues. The V segment lost 0 bases and the J segment 5 bases; nucleotides outside the gene matches: 10. Per the germline V gene, CDR1 is SGHKS and CDR2 is YYEKEE (reference sequence). The DNA of the CDR3 is TGTGCCAGCAGCTTGGAGGGGATAGCGGGAGGAGTGGAGACCCAGTACTTC. Protein sequence: CASSLEGIAGGVETQYF.

There are many counts of this clonotype. The V gene is TRBV7-2, the J gene TRBJ2-2, with a possible D match to TRBD2 (6 bases). The V gene lost 9 bases and the J gene lost 4 bases, with 12 bases spanning the gap. The CDR3 loop spans 13 amino acids. From germline, CDR1 is SGHTA and CDR2 FQGNSA. The DNA of the CDR3 is TGTGCCAGTTTTCTAGCGTCCACCGGGGAGCTGTTTTTT. It encodes CASFLASTGELFF.

This clonotype was counted many times. This chain uses TRBV7-2 with TRBJ1-5; D possibly corresponds to TRBD1 (5 bases). This CDR3 comprises 15 residues. Germline V lookup: CDR1 SGHTA, CDR2 FQGNSA. Trimming left V 2 bases short and J 0 bases short, with 8 bases between. CDR3 amino acids: CASSLTGISNQPQHF. The CDR3 DNA reads TGTGCCAGCAGCTTAACAGGAATTAGCAATCAGCCCCAGCATTTT.

This clonotype was counted only a few times. The rearrangement joins TRBV9 to TRBJ1-1, with TRBD1 identical over 8 bases. V lost 0 bases, J lost 6 bases, and 16 bases stayed unmatched. The germline CDR1 and CDR2 sequences are SGDLS and YYNGEE. There are 18 residues in the CDR3. CDR3 bases: TGTGCCAGCAGCGTAGCGGGGGGGGCAGGGGGCCGGAGGGCTGAAGCTTTCTTT. As protein: CASSVAGGAGGRRAEAFF.

This clonotype occurred many times. V is TRBV28 and J is TRBJ2-5; 10 bases match TRBD1. Germline V CDR1 and CDR2: MDHEN, SYDVKM. After removal of 8 bases from V and 5 bases from J, the junction contained 11 bases not matched to a gene. CDR3 size: 15 residues. CDR3: CASSKRTGGGETQYF. CDR3 in DNA: TGTGCCAGCTCTAAAAGGACAGGGGGTGGGGAGACCCAGTACTTC.

This clonotype was observed a few times. The chain joins TRBV7-9 to TRBJ1-1, with D uncertain. CDR1 is SEHNR and CDR2 is FQNEAQ in the germline V gene (reference sequence). The length of the CDR3 is 12 residues. Trimming pared 11 bases from V and 1 base from J, leaving 11 bases between. CDR3 protein: CALAPENTEAFF. The CDR3 DNA follows: TGTGCCCTCGCCCCGGAGAACACTGAAGCTTTCTTT.

The V call is TRBV20-1, the J call TRBJ1-1, with 9 positions matching TRBD1. This CDR3 comprises 14 residues. Germline V CDR1 and CDR2: DFQATT, SNEGSKA (reference sequence). Trimming removed 4 bases from V and 5 bases from J; junction bases left unmatched: 8. The CDR3: CSATRQGVGTEAFF. In DNA, the CDR3 is TGCAGTGCTACCCGACAGGGGGTGGGGACTGAAGCTTTCTTT.

This clonotype showed up many times. The chain joins TRBV7-2 to TRBJ2-2; 9 bases are a match to TRBD2. The ends lost 5 bases at V and 6 bases at J; junction bases unmatched: 13. CDR1 SGHTA and CDR2 FQGNSA come from the germline V gene. This CDR3 contains 17 residues. The CDR3 nucleotides read TGTGCCAGCAGCCCATCCGCAGCGGGGGGCGGATCCGGGGAGCTGTTTTTT. Protein product: CASSPSAAGGGSGELFF.

This clonotype was seen a few times. This chain uses TRBV18 with TRBJ1-1; no clear D gene. CDR3 length equals 17 residues. Germline CDR1 KGHSH, CDR2 LQKENI. The V end lost 2 bases, the J end lost 0 bases, and 16 bases lay between the germline ends. CDR3 sequence reads: CASSPWRGGRMNTEAFF. The CDR3 nucleotides read TGTGCCAGCTCACCATGGAGAGGAGGGCGGATGAACACTGAAGCTTTCTTT.

The rearrangement uses TRBV5-1 and TRBJ2-3; TRBD1 agrees at 8 bases. The CDR3 length is 15 residues. Germline V gene lookup returns CDR1 SGHRS and CDR2 YFSETQ. V shed 0 bases, J shed 3 bases, and the junction held 3 bases outside the gene matches. Here the CDR3 reads CASSLETGETDTQYF. Written as DNA, the CDR3 is TGCGCCAGCAGCTTGGAGACAGGGGAAACAGATACGCAGTATTTT. The complete variable domain, with remaining parts taken from reference TRBV5-1 and TRBJ2-3, reads KAGVTQTPRYLIKTRGQQVTLSCSPISGHRSVSWYQQTPGQGLQFLFEYFSETQRNKGNFPGRFSGRQFSNSRSEMNVSTLELGDSALYLCASSLETGETDTQYFGPGTRLTVL.

The J gene is TRBJ1-1, the V gene TRBV20-1; 8 nucleotides agree with TRBD1. The CDR3 has 14 residues. The trim removed 4 bases at V and 4 bases at J, leaving 8 bases unmatched. Per germline, CDR1 DFQATT and CDR2 SNEGSKA (reference sequence). CDR3 amino acids: CSATRTGISTEAFF. The CDR3 DNA sequence: TGCAGTGCTACCCGGACAGGGATAAGCACTGAAGCTTTCTTT.